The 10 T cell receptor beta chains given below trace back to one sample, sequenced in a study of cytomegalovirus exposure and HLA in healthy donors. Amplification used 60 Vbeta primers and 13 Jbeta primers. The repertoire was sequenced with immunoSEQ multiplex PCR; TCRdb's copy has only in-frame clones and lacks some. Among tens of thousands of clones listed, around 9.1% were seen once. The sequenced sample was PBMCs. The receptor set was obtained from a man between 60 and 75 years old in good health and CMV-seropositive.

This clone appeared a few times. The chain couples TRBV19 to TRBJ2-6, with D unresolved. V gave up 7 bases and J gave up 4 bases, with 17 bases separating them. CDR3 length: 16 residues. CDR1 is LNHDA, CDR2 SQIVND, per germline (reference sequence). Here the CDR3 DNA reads TGTGCCAGTAAGGATTGGGCCCCCCCCGGGGCCAACGTCCTGACTTTC. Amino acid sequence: CASKDWAPPGANVLTF.

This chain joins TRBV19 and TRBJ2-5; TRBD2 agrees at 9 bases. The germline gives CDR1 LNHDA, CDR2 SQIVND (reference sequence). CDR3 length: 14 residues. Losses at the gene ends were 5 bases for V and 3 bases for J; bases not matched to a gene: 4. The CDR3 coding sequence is TGTGCCAGTAGTTATAGCGGGAGAGAAGAGACCCAGTACTTC. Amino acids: CASSYSGREETQYF.

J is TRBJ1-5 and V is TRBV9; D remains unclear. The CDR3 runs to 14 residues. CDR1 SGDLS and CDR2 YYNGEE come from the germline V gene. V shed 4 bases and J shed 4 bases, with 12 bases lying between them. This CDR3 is CASSPGRSNQPQHF. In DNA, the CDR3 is TGTGCCAGCAGCCCCGGGAGGAGTAATCAGCCCCAGCATTTT.

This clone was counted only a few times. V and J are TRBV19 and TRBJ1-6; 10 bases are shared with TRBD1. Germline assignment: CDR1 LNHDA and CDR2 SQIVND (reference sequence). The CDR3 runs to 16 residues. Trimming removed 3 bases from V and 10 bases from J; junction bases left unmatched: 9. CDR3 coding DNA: TGTGCCAGTAGTATTTCTCTCGGGACAGGGGAATCACCCCTCCACTTT. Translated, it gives CASSISLGTGESPLHF.

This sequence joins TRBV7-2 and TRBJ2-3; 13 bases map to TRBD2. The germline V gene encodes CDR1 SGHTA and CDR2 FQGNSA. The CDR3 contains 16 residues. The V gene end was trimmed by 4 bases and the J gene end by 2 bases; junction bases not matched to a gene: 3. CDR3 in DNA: TGTGCCAGCAGCTCGGGACTAGCGGGGACCACAGATACGCAGTATTTT. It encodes CASSSGLAGTTDTQYF. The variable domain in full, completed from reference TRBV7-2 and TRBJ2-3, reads GAGVSQSPSNKVTEKGKDVELRCDPISGHTALYWYRQSLGQGLEFLIYFQGNSAPDKSGLPSDRFSAERTGGSVSTLTIQRTQQEDSAVYLCASSSGLAGTTDTQYFGPGTRLTVL.

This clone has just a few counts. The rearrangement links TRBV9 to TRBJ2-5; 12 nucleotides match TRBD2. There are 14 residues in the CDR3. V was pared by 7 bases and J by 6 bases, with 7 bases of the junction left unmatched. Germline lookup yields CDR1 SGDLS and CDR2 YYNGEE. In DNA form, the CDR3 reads TGTGCCAGCGGATTACTAGCGGGAGGAAAGACCCAGTACTTC. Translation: CASGLLAGGKTQYF.

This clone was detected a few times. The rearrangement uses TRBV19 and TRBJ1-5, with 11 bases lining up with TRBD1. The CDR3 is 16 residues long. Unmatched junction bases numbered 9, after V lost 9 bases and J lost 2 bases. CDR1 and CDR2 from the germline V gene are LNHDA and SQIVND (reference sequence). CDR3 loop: CASRTGGSWGNQPQHF. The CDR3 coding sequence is TGTGCCAGCCGGACAGGGGGCTCTTGGGGCAATCAGCCCCAGCATTTT. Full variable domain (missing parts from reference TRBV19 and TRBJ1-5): DGGITQSPKYLFRKEGQNVTLSCEQNLNHDAMYWYRQDPGQGLRLIYYSQIVNDFQKGDIAEGYSVSREKKESFPLTVTSAQKNPTAFYLCASRTGGSWGNQPQHFGDGTRLSIL.

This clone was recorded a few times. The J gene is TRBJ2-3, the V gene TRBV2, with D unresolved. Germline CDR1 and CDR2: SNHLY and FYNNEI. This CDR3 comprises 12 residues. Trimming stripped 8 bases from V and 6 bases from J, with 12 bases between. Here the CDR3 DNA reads TGTGCCAGCCTCCTGAGTGTCGATACGCAGTATTTT. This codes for CASLLSVDTQYF.

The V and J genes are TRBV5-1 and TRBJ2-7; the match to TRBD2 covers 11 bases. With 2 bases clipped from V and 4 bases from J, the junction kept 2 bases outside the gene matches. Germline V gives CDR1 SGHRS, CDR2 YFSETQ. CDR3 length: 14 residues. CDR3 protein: CASSLRLAGYEQYF. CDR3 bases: TGCGCCAGCAGCTTACGACTAGCGGGGTACGAGCAGTACTTC.

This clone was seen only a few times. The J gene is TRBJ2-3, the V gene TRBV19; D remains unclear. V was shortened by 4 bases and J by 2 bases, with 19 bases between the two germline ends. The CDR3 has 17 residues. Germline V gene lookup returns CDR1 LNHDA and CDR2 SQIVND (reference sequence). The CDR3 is CASSTFRSGSPTDTQYF. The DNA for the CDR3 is TGTGCCAGTAGTACCTTCCGATCAGGCTCGCCCACAGATACGCAGTATTTT.